The source of this TCR beta chain is a study of early T cells in non-severe SARS-CoV-2 infection. TCRdb re-called the 5' RACE reads through MiXCR, storing one row per CDR3 protein. The sample lists roughly 48,000 distinct CDR3 sequences, about 4.6% occurring once. Trimming cost V 3 bases and J 5 bases; bases outside gene matches: 3. This CDR3 is built from 14 residues. The germline V gene encodes CDR1 SGHRS and CDR2 YFSETQ. The sample comprised whole blood. The source of this sequence is an adult who was a healthcare worker with PCR-confirmed SARS-CoV-2 infection or an uninfected control (not recorded which). This chain joins TRBV5-1 and TRBJ1-1; 11 bases agree with TRBD1. CDR3 nucleotide sequence: TGCGCCAGCAGCTCGGGACAGGGGGAGACTGAAGCTTTCTTT. Its protein is CASSSGQGETEAFF.